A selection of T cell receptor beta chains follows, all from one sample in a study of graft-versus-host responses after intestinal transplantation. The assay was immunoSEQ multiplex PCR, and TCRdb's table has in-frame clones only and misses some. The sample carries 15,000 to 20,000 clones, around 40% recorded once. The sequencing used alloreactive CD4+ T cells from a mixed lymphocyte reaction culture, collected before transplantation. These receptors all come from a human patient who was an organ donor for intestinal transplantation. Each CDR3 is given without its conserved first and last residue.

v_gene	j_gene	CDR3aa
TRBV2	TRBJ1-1	ASSVQGGGGTEAF
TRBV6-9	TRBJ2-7	ASSYSTGTYEQY
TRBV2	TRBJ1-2	ASRTDRANYGYT
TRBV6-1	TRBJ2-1	ASMLAGVQGYEQF
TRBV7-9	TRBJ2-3	ASSLDLVADTQY
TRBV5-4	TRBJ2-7	ASRPLAGAPYEQY
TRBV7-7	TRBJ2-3	ASSRTSGRADTQY
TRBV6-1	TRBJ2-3	ASSENRAGTDTQY
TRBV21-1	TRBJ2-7	ASSLEPSGRDSYEQY
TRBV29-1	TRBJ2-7	SVAGSSYEQY
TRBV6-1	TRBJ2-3	ASSVVGPIGVGTDTQY
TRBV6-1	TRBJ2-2	ASGGRQGTGELF